Below are 13 T cell receptor beta chains sequenced from a single sample in a study of Siglec-9 on CD8 T cells in melanoma (dated by TCRdb to between 2018 and 2021). The method was the immunoSEQ multiplex PCR assay. TCRdb limited this immuneACCESS table to in-frame rearrangements with V and J called. A share of clones is missing; checked studies link under half to unresolved V genes, and the rest is unexplained. In all, the sample holds more than 25,000 clones, and around three quarters of those were seen once. The ten most abundant clones make up approximately 5.4% of the sample. The sample comprised Siglec-9- CD8+ T cells sorted from blood. The cell subset or site label for this specimen denotes: CD8 T cells lacking Siglec-9. The receptors originated from a human donor in good health.

The CDR3 sequence is CASSLAWGAGVRNTGELFF. In nucleotides, the CDR3 is TGCGCCAGCAGCTTGGCCTGGGGAGCGGGAGTACGTAACACCGGGGAGCTGTTTTTT. The chain carries TRBV5-1 and TRBJ2-2; 8 nucleotides match TRBD2. The CDR3 runs to 19 residues. The trim removed 0 bases at V and 2 bases at J, leaving 12 bases unmatched. In germline, CDR1 is SGHRS, CDR2 YFSETQ.

This chain uses TRBV11-3 with TRBJ2-2; D is ambiguous. Germline V CDR1 and CDR2: SGHNT, YENEEA. V lost 3 bases and J 1 base, leaving 3 bases between the germline ends. The CDR3 runs to 13 residues. As DNA, the CDR3 is TGTGCCAGCAGCTTTGGGAACACCGGGGAGCTGTTTTTT. It codes for CASSFGNTGELFF.

This chain joins TRBV11-3 and TRBJ2-2; 8 bases agree with TRBD1. CDR3 length: 16 amino acids. Germline V gene data show CDR1 as SGHNT and CDR2 as YENEEA. Trimming removed 5 bases from V and 5 bases from J; junction bases left unmatched: 10. The CDR3 loop reads CASSGFEQGVTGELFF. The DNA of the CDR3 is TGTGCCAGCAGCGGTTTTGAACAGGGGGTAACCGGGGAGCTGTTTTTT.

The chain employs TRBV5-4 and TRBJ1-1; the D is unclear. The V end lost 4 bases, the J end lost 1 base, and 8 bases lay between the germline ends. Germline V gene sequence: CDR1 SGHNT, CDR2 YYREEE (reference sequence). The CDR3 consists of 13 residues. The CDR3 region is CASSISGNTEAFF. For the CDR3, the DNA is TGTGCCAGCAGCATATCCGGGAACACTGAAGCTTTCTTT.

The chain joins TRBV6-1 to TRBJ1-2; 7 bases are a match to TRBD1. CDR3 length: 16 residues. The V gene's germline CDR1 is MNHNS and CDR2 SASEGT. Trimming took 4 bases from V and 4 from J; bases not matched to a gene: 12. The CDR3 coding sequence is TGTGCCAGCAGTGTAATCGGACAGGCCAACTTCTATGGCTACACCTTC. Its translation is CASSVIGQANFYGYTF.

CDR3 amino acids: CASSPLGGSEETQYF. The CDR3 nucleotides are TGTGCCAGCAGCCCCCTGGGGGGGAGCGAAGAGACCCAGTACTTC. The chain uses TRBV7-3 and TRBJ2-5, with 7 bases fitting TRBD2. The CDR3 has 15 amino acids. J lost 3 bases, V lost 5 bases, and 9 bases had no gene match. Germline V CDR1 and CDR2: SGHTA, FQGTGA.

This clone turned up a few times. Other DNA sequences of this sample code for an identical CDR3. The chain couples TRBV27 to TRBJ1-1; D is undetermined. The V gene lost 2 bases and the J gene lost 3 bases, with 7 bases spanning the gap. CDR1 and CDR2 from the germline V gene are MNHEY and SMNVEV (reference sequence). The CDR3 has 13 residues. The CDR3: CASSLGRYTEAFF. DNA of the CDR3: TGTGCCAGCAGTTTAGGCAGGTACACTGAAGCTTTCTTT.

The V call is TRBV7-6, the J call TRBJ1-4, with a tentative D call TRBD1 (6 bases). Trimming removed 0 bases at V and 4 bases at J, with 12 bases between. This CDR3 has 16 residues. CDR1 and CDR2 from the germline V gene are SGHVS and FNYEAQ. The CDR3 nucleotides are TGTGCCAGCAGCTTAGCTTCAGGGGCTTTTAATGAAAAACTGTTTTTT. Encoded protein: CASSLASGAFNEKLFF.

The chain joins TRBV4-1 to TRBJ2-1; 10 bases align to TRBD1. The germline CDR1 and CDR2 sequences are MGHRA and YSYEKL. J gave up 9 bases and V 4 bases, and 6 bases lay outside the gene matches. CDR3 length: 14 residues. CDR3 protein: CASSPIDRGLEQFF. CDR3 nucleotide sequence: TGCGCCAGCAGCCCAATTGACAGGGGGCTTGAGCAGTTCTTC.

The chain carries TRBV2 and TRBJ1-1, with D unresolved. The CDR3 length is 14 residues. Germline assignment: CDR1 SNHLY and CDR2 FYNNEI. V lost 3 bases, J lost 0 bases, and 8 bases lay in between. CDR3 sequence (DNA): TGTGCCAGCAGTGACCGTGGATTGAACACTGAAGCTTTCTTT. It translates to CASSDRGLNTEAFF.

This clone has more than one count but fewer than ten. This rearrangement joins TRBV13 to TRBJ1-1; no clear D gene. Germline CDR1 and CDR2: PRHDT and FYEKMQ (reference sequence). The V gene lost 6 bases and the J gene lost 1 base, with 15 bases spanning the gap. This CDR3 has 15 residues. The CDR3 DNA sequence: TGTGCCAGCAGTCCGAGGCGGGGTACGAACACTGAAGCTTTCTTT. Its translation is CASSPRRGTNTEAFF.

The chain carries TRBV29-1 and TRBJ2-4, with D perhaps matching TRBD1 or TRBD2 (5 bases each). The CDR3 extends over 12 amino acids. Germline V gene lookup returns CDR1 SQVTM and CDR2 ANQGSEA. With 2 bases removed from V and 5 bases from J, the gap between germline ends came to 7 bases. This CDR3 is CSVERDQNIQYF. The CDR3, as DNA: TGCAGCGTTGAAAGGGACCAAAACATTCAGTACTTC.

The rearrangement joins TRBV9 to TRBJ1-6; 7 bases match TRBD1. The junction had 13 bases not matched to a gene; V was cut back by 3 bases and J by 7 bases. The CDR3 consists of 17 residues. In germline, CDR1 is SGDLS, CDR2 YYNGEE. The CDR3 is CASSALGQVGSNSPLHF. CDR3 nucleotide sequence: TGTGCCAGCAGCGCACTAGGACAGGTTGGGAGCAATTCACCCCTCCACTTT.